This TCR beta chain derives from a study of T cell responses to AZD1222 COVID-19 vaccine. General study results and limits: Samples come after the peak T cell response, not at day 14. Dominant CD4 TCR responses targeted spike regions 160-218 and 743-854. It should be noted that donors were predominantly white British and more often female, and clonal diversity was possibly underestimated.

This clone has a handful of counts. The antigen is not known. Profiled with immunoSEQ multiplex PCR; TCRdb holds only in-frame clones, not every one. The sample records just under 150,000 clones, around 90% being singletons. This specimen was peripheral blood, taken 28 days after the second dose of the MenACWY control vaccine. The TCR was taken from an adult who received the MenACWY meningococcal vaccine as a control.

As DNA, the CDR3 is TGTGCCAGCAGCTTTCCGGGGGACAGGGGTGCCTATGGCTACACCTTC. It translates to CASSFPGDRGAYGYTF. The chain combines TRBV11-2 with TRBJ1-2, with TRBD1 matching 10 bases. There are 16 residues in the CDR3. With V trimmed by 3 bases and J by 4 bases, 8 bases remained unmatched. The V gene's germline CDR1 is SGHAT and CDR2 FQNNGV.